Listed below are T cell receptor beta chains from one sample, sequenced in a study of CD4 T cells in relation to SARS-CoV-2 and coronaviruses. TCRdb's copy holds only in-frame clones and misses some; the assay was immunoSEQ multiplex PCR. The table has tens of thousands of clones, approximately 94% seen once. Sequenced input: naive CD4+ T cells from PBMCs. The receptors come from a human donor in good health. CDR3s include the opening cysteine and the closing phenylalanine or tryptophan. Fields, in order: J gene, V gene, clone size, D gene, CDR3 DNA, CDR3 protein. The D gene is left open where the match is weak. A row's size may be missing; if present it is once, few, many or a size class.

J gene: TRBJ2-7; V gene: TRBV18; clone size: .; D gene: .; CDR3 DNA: TGTGCCAGCTCACCAGGGGTGGCAGAGCAGTACTTC; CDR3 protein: CASSPGVAEQYF
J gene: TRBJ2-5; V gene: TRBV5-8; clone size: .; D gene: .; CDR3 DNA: TGTGCCAGCAGCGTCGGCAGGGGAGAGACCCAGTACTTC; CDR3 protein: CASSVGRGETQYF
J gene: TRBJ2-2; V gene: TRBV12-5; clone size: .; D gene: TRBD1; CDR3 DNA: TGTGCTAGTGGTTTGGTCGACAGGGAAGAGAAGAACACCGGGGAGCTGTTTTTT; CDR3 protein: CASGLVDREEKNTGELFF
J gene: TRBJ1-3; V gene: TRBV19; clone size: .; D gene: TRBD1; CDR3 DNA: TGTGCCAGTAGTTCGGGAGCGACAGGGCTTGGAAACACCATATATTTT; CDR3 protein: CASSSGATGLGNTIYF
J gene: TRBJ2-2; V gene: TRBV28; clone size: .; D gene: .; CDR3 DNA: TGTGCCAGCAATGTAAACGGGGAGCTGTTTTTT; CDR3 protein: CASNVNGELFF
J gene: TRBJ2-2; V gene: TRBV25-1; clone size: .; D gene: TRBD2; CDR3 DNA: TGTGCCAGCAGTGAGGGACTAGCAGGACGGGAGCTGTTTTTT; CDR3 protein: CASSEGLAGRELFF
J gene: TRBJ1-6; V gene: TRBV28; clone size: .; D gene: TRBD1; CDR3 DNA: TGTGCCAGCAGCCCGAGGACAGGGTATAATTCACCCCTCCACTTT; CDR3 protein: CASSPRTGYNSPLHF
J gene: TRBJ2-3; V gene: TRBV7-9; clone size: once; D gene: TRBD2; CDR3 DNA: TGTGCCAGCAGCTTAGAAGCGGGACTAGCAACAGATACGCAGTATTTT; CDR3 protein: CASSLEAGLATDTQYF
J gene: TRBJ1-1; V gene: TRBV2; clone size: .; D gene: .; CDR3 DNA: TGTGCCAGCAGCGTGGACGTGAACACTGAAGCTTTCTTT; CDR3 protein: CASSVDVNTEAFF
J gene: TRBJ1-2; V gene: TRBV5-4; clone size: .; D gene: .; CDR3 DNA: TGTGCCAGCAGCTTGGACATCACTTTAGGCTACACCTTC; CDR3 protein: CASSLDITLGYTF
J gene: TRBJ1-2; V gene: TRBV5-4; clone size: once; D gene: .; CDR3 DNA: TGTGCCAGCAGGCACGGGACGGGGGACTATGGCTACACCTTC; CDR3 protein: CASRHGTGDYGYTF
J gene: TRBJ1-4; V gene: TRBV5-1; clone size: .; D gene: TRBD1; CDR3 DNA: TGCGCCAGCCATACAGGGGGCGAAGGAAAACTGTTTTTT; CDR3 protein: CASHTGGEGKLFF
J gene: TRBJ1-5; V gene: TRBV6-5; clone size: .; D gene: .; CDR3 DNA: TGTGCCAGCAGTAAGTATAGCAATCAGCCCCAGCATTTT; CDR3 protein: CASSKYSNQPQHF
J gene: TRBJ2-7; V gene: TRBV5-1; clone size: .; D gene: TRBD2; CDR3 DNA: TGCGCCAGCAGCTGGACTAGCGGGACACGCTCCGAGCAGTACTTC; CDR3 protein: CASSWTSGTRSEQYF
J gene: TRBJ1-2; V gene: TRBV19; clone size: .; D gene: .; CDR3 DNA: TGTGCCAGTAGTATTTCCAGGACTGATGGCTACACCTTC; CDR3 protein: CASSISRTDGYTF
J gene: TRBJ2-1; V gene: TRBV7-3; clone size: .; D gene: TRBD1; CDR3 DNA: TGTGCCAGCAGCTTACGAGGGGGCCAAACCTACAATGAGCAGTTCTTC; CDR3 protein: CASSLRGGQTYNEQFF
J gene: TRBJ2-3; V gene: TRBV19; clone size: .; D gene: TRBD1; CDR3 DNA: TGTGCCAGTGGACAGGTCACAGATACGCAGTATTTT; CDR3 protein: CASGQVTDTQYF
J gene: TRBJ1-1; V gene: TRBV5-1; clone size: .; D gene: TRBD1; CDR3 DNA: TGCGCCAGCAGCTTGGCAGGGGGAGGTACTGAAGCTTTCTTT; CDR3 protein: CASSLAGGGTEAFF
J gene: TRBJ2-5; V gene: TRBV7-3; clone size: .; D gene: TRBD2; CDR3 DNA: TGTGCCAGCAGCCTTGGACTAGCGGGAAGGGAGACCCAGTACTTC; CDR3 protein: CASSLGLAGRETQYF
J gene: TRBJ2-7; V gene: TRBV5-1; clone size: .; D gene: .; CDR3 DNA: TGCGCCAGCAGCTTGCGGGGTCCCTCCTACGAGCAGTACTTC; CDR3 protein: CASSLRGPSYEQYF
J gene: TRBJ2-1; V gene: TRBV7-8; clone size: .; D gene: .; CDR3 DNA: TGTGCCAGCAGCTTAGGGGGCGCGAGGAATTATCATGAGCAGTTCTTC; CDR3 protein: CASSLGGARNYHEQFF
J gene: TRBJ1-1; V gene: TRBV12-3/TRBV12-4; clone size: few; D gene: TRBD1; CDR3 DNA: TGTGCCAGCAGTTTTGGGACAGTTGAAGCTTTCTTT; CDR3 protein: CASSFGTVEAFF
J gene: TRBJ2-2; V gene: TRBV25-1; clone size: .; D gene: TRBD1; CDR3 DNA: TGTGCCAGCAGTAATACAGGGGCCGGGGAGCTGTTTTTT; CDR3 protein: CASSNTGAGELFF
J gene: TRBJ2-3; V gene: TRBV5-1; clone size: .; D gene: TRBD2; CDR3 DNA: TGCGCCAGCAGCTTTGAGCGGGAGGGCACAGATACGCAGTATTTT; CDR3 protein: CASSFEREGTDTQYF